This is a list of T cell receptor beta chains from one sample in a study of blood T cell repertoires in COVID-19. Repertoires were generated with immunoSEQ multiplex PCR, while TCRdb's copy carries only in-frame clones and drops some. Of about 240,000 clones in the sample, 70% to 90% are singletons; the top ten hold roughly 10%. The sequencing sample was made of peripheral blood. Receptors originate from a woman in her forties or fifties with COVID-19, enrolled during active disease. CDR3s include the opening cysteine and the closing phenylalanine or tryptophan.

V gene: TRBV2; J gene: TRBJ2-3; CDR3 length: 14; CDR3 protein: CASSGGGNQDTQYF
V gene: TRBV2; J gene: TRBJ2-5; CDR3 length: 13; CDR3 protein: CASSEQGKETQYF
V gene: TRBV6-6; J gene: TRBJ1-1; CDR3 length: 12; CDR3 protein: CASSFRGTEAFF
V gene: TRBV12-5; J gene: TRBJ2-7; CDR3 length: 18; CDR3 protein: CASGLEVWGAGAVYEQYF
V gene: TRBV19; J gene: TRBJ1-2; CDR3 length: 13; CDR3 protein: CASTTGGAYGYTF
V gene: TRBV11-2; J gene: TRBJ2-1; CDR3 length: 19; CDR3 protein: CASSSLSSTRDSGGGEQFF
V gene: TRBV5-5; J gene: TRBJ1-1; CDR3 length: 14; CDR3 protein: CASSLEGLNTEAFF
V gene: TRBV6-2/TRBV6-3; J gene: TRBJ2-1; CDR3 length: 15; CDR3 protein: CASSLQGARNNEQFF
V gene: TRBV5-1; J gene: TRBJ2-2; CDR3 length: 16; CDR3 protein: CASSIAGGPNTGELFF
V gene: TRBV19; J gene: TRBJ2-1; CDR3 length: 13; CDR3 protein: CASSLSGGNEQFF
V gene: TRBV5-6; J gene: TRBJ1-5; CDR3 length: 15; CDR3 protein: CASSLGGGSNQPQHF
V gene: TRBV7-9; J gene: TRBJ2-1; CDR3 length: 13; CDR3 protein: CASTFGGDNEQFF
V gene: TRBV25-1; J gene: TRBJ2-6; CDR3 length: 16; CDR3 protein: CASSESGFSGANVLTF
V gene: TRBV7-9; J gene: TRBJ2-3; CDR3 length: 17; CDR3 protein: CASSLVRAHEKPDTQYF
V gene: TRBV24-1; J gene: TRBJ2-7; CDR3 length: 14; CDR3 protein: CATEDATGGNEQYF
V gene: TRBV10-3; J gene: TRBJ2-2; CDR3 length: 15; CDR3 protein: CATGTSDRNTGELFF
V gene: TRBV9; J gene: TRBJ2-3; CDR3 length: 15; CDR3 protein: CASSVEWGGLDTQYF
V gene: TRBV7-8; J gene: TRBJ2-3; CDR3 length: 13; CDR3 protein: CASSLDYTDTQYF
V gene: TRBV21-1; J gene: TRBJ2-1; CDR3 length: 16; CDR3 protein: CASSNGLAGGYNEQFF
V gene: TRBV2; J gene: TRBJ1-6; CDR3 length: 18; CDR3 protein: CASSDSLLTGDWNSPLHF
V gene: TRBV5-1; J gene: TRBJ2-3; CDR3 length: 16; CDR3 protein: CASSLSWGGSTDTQYF
V gene: TRBV7-9; J gene: TRBJ2-3; CDR3 length: 14; CDR3 protein: CASSRRGAGDTQYF
V gene: TRBV29-1; J gene: TRBJ2-6; CDR3 length: 17; CDR3 protein: CSVTGDRSFSGANVLTF
V gene: TRBV4-1; J gene: TRBJ1-1; CDR3 length: 14; CDR3 protein: CASSREDSDTEAFF
V gene: TRBV7-9; J gene: TRBJ1-6; CDR3 length: 14; CDR3 protein: CASSLVRADSPLHF
V gene: TRBV29-1; J gene: TRBJ2-3; CDR3 length: 11; CDR3 protein: CSVRLSDTQYF
V gene: TRBV15; J gene: TRBJ1-2; CDR3 length: 14; CDR3 protein: CATSRATGAGGYTF
V gene: TRBV6-1; J gene: TRBJ2-5; CDR3 length: 15; CDR3 protein: CASSETQLRGETQYF
V gene: TRBV11-1; J gene: TRBJ2-5; CDR3 length: 13; CDR3 protein: CASSLTGEETQYF
V gene: TRBV5-1; J gene: TRBJ2-3; CDR3 length: 15; CDR3 protein: CASSLRSGATDTQYF
V gene: TRBV10-2; J gene: TRBJ2-7; CDR3 length: 16; CDR3 protein: CASSEPTGVGSYEQYF
V gene: TRBV7-8; J gene: TRBJ2-2; CDR3 length: 14; CDR3 protein: CASSLVGSTGELFF
V gene: TRBV9; J gene: TRBJ1-4; CDR3 length: 13; CDR3 protein: CASSVGAGEKLFF
V gene: TRBV2; J gene: TRBJ1-1; CDR3 length: 13; CDR3 protein: CARIRTGSTEAFF
V gene: TRBV9; J gene: TRBJ1-2; CDR3 length: 14; CDR3 protein: CASSDRASNYGYTF
V gene: TRBV30; J gene: TRBJ1-5; CDR3 length: 14; CDR3 protein: CAWSRTGMRQPQHF
V gene: TRBV24-1; J gene: TRBJ2-6; CDR3 length: 15; CDR3 protein: CATGTGAPGANVLTF
V gene: TRBV18; J gene: TRBJ2-2; CDR3 length: 17; CDR3 protein: CASSPSRGLGNTGELFF
V gene: TRBV19; J gene: TRBJ2-3; CDR3 length: 14; CDR3 protein: CASSSRGGLDTQYF
V gene: TRBV10-2; J gene: TRBJ1-2; CDR3 length: 15; CDR3 protein: CASSHPPSGEEGYTF
V gene: TRBV5-6; J gene: TRBJ2-2; CDR3 length: 16; CDR3 protein: CASSQDRQGAIKELFF
V gene: TRBV5-5; J gene: TRBJ1-2; CDR3 length: 15; CDR3 protein: CASSLSLGQGYGYTF
V gene: TRBV7-2; J gene: TRBJ1-1; CDR3 length: 13; CDR3 protein: CASSLGQAQRAFF
V gene: TRBV10-2; J gene: TRBJ1-4; CDR3 length: 17; CDR3 protein: CASSESAGSPPREKLFF